Each of the 14 T cell receptor beta chains below was sequenced from the same sample in a study of T-cell memory formation after mild COVID-19. TCRdb ran MiXCR on the 5' RACE reads and lists one entry per CDR3 protein. The table has some 310,000 distinct CDR3 sequences, around a fifth seen once. Material: PBMCs or a T cell subset sorted from them (not recorded which). These receptors were obtained from a man aged 18 to 29 who had mild COVID-19 (a few samples of this study predate the infection). Cell type and time point are not known.

This clonotype appeared a few times. The chain employs TRBV12-3 or TRBV12-4 and TRBJ2-7, with D unclear. Deletions cut 0 bases from V and 4 bases from J, with 7 bases between. This CDR3 contains 13 residues. The CDR3, as DNA: TGTGCCAGCAGTTTAGCGGCCTTATACGAGCAGTACTTC. Residues: CASSLAALYEQYF.

V usage is TRBV28 and J usage is TRBJ2-5; D ambiguous. Between the trimmed V and J ends, which lost 6 bases and 5 bases, there was a span of 10 bases. This CDR3 is built from 12 residues. The germline V gene has CDR1 MDHEN and CDR2 SYDVKM. CDR3 in amino acids: CASSLRLETQYF. The CDR3 DNA sequence: TGTGCCAGCAGCCTGCGGTTGGAGACCCAGTACTTC.

This clonotype occurred a few times. CDR3 residues: CASSFRGGANYGYTF. The DNA for the CDR3 is TGTGCCAGCAGCTTCCGGGGCGGCGCTAACTATGGCTACACCTTC. The chain is built from TRBV5-6 and TRBJ1-2; D perhaps matches TRBD1 (5 bases). The CDR3 extends over 15 amino acids. The germline CDR1 and CDR2 sequences are SGHDT and YYEEEE. V gave up 2 bases and J gave up 0 bases, with 11 bases separating them. Filled out from reference TRBV5-6 and TRBJ1-2, the complete variable domain reads DAGVTQSPTHLIKTRGQQVTLRCSPKSGHDTVSWYQQALGQGPQFIFQYYEEEERQRGNFPDRFSGHQFPNYSSELNVNALLLGDSALYLCASSFRGGANYGYTFGSGTRLTVV.

The V call is TRBV3-1, the J call TRBJ1-6; D is undetermined. The germline V and J ends were trimmed by 3 bases and 7 bases, with 7 bases remaining between them. Germline lookup yields CDR1 LGHDT and CDR2 YNNKEL (reference sequence). The CDR3 is 13 amino acids. CDR3 protein: CASSQGRNSPLHF. The CDR3, as DNA: TGTGCCAGCAGCCAGGGCCGGAATTCACCCCTCCACTTT.

The table lists this clonotype with a few counts. The V gene is TRBV12-3 or TRBV12-4, the J gene TRBJ2-3; 9 nucleotides match TRBD2. The CDR3 totals 15 residues. V trimming: 7 bases; J trimming: 1 base; junction bases outside the gene matches: 6. The CDR3 is CASTLRTSGTDTQYF. The CDR3 nucleotides read TGTGCCAGCACCCTAAGGACTAGCGGCACAGATACGCAGTATTTT.

This clonotype has only a few counts. The V gene is TRBV11-2, the J gene TRBJ1-2; 7 nucleotides match TRBD1. The ends lost 6 bases at V and 0 bases at J; junction bases unmatched: 10. CDR1 is SGHAT and CDR2 is FQNNGV in the germline V gene. The CDR3 extends over 16 amino acids. The CDR3 loop is CASSPDRTPSNYGYTF. CDR3 nucleotides: TGTGCCAGCAGTCCGGACAGGACACCATCTAACTATGGCTACACCTTC.

This clonotype turned up a few times. J is TRBJ2-7 and V is TRBV5-1; TRBD1 matches 8 bases. After removal of 0 bases from V and 0 bases from J, the junction contained 8 bases not matched to a gene. CDR1 and CDR2 (germline): SGHRS, YFSETQ. This CDR3 region has 17 residues. In nucleotides, the CDR3 is TGCGCCAGCAGCTTGGAACCGGCACAGGGGGTCTCCTACGAGCAGTACTTC. Translated, it gives CASSLEPAQGVSYEQYF.

The rearrangement links TRBV6-5 to TRBJ1-1; D possibly corresponds to TRBD1 (5 bases). The CDR3 has 15 amino acids. In germline, CDR1 is MNHEY, CDR2 SVGAGI. V was shortened by 4 bases and J by 4 bases, with 16 bases between the two germline ends. The CDR3 region has the DNA TGTGCCAGCAGTTCTCAGGGTGTGTCCAGCACTGAAGCTTTCTTT. Residues: CASSSQGVSSTEAFF.

This clonotype is a singleton in its sample. The chain carries TRBV20-1 and TRBJ1-6; D perhaps matches TRBD1 (6 bases). The germline V and J ends were trimmed by 4 bases and 8 bases, with 12 bases remaining between them. Germline values: CDR1 DFQATT, CDR2 SNEGSKA (reference sequence). The CDR3 has 13 residues. CDR3 nucleotides: TGCAGTGCTATTACAGGGCCGGATTCACCCCTCCACTTT. It encodes CSAITGPDSPLHF.

The chain has TRBV7-2 and TRBJ2-3; perhaps TRBD1 as D (5 bases). The CDR3 has 14 residues. Germline V gene data show CDR1 as SGHTA and CDR2 as FQGNSA. Trimming stripped 5 bases from V and 0 bases from J, with 9 bases between. CDR3 sequence reads: CASSIDSSTDTQYF. The CDR3, as DNA: TGTGCCAGCAGCATTGACAGTAGCACAGATACGCAGTATTTT.

This clonotype was seen more than once but under ten times. This sequence joins TRBV5-5 and TRBJ2-7; TRBD1 might be the D (5 bases). The CDR3 contains 14 residues. V was clipped by 0 bases and J by 2 bases, with 9 bases between them. Germline assignment: CDR1 SGHKS and CDR2 YYEKEE (reference sequence). CDR3 coding DNA: TGTGCCAGCAGCTTGGGACCGGACACCTACGAGCAGTACGTC. Translating it yields CASSLGPDTYEQYV.

This clonotype was counted between two and nine times. The rearrangement joins TRBV9 to TRBJ2-3; D might be TRBD2 (6 bases). Germline V gives CDR1 SGDLS, CDR2 YYNGEE. Trimming pared 3 bases from V and 2 bases from J, leaving 16 bases between. This CDR3 spans 16 amino acids. The CDR3 is CASSAGTQGLTDTQYF. The CDR3 DNA reads as TGTGCCAGCAGCGCCGGGACTCAGGGCCTCACAGATACGCAGTATTTT. Drawing the rest from reference TRBV9 and TRBJ2-3, the complete variable domain is DSGVTQTPKHLITATGQRVTLRCSPRSGDLSVYWYQQSLDQGLQFLIQYYNGEERAKGNILERFSAQQFPDLHSELNLSSLELGDSALYFCASSAGTQGLTDTQYFGPGTRLTVL.

This chain joins TRBV7-8 and TRBJ2-3; 7 bases are shared with TRBD2. V lost 5 bases, J lost 2 bases, and 13 bases stayed unmatched. There are 17 residues in the CDR3. Germline V CDR1 and CDR2: SGHVS, FQNEAQ. CDR3 in amino acids: CASSQLRAGRFTDTQYF. CDR3 bases: TGTGCCAGCAGCCAGTTGAGAGCGGGGAGATTCACAGATACGCAGTATTTT.

The chain is built from TRBV20-1 and TRBJ1-5, with TRBD1 identical over 9 bases. Germline lookup yields CDR1 DFQATT and CDR2 SNEGSKA (reference sequence). The CDR3 length is 15 residues. Trimming at V came to 3 bases and at J to 4 bases, leaving 7 bases not matched to a gene. CDR3 DNA sequence: TGCAGTGCTAGCCCCTGGACAGGGGAGAATCAGCCCCAGCATTTT. Translated, it gives CSASPWTGENQPQHF.